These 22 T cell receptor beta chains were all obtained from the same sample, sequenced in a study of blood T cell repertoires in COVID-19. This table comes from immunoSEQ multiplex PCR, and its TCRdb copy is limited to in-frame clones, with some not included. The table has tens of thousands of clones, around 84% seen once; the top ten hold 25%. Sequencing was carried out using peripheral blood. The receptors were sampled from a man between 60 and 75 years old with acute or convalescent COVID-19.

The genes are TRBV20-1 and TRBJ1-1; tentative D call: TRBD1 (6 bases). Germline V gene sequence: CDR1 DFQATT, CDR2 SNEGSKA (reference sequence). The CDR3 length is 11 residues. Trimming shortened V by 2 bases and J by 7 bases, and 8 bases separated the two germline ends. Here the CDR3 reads CSARQGNEAFF. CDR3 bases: TGCAGTGCTAGACAGGGGAATGAAGCTTTCTTT.

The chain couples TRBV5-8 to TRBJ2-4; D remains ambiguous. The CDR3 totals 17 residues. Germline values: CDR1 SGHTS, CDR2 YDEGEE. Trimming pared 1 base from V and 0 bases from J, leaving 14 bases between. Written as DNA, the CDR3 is TGTGCCAGCAGCTTGCGCAGTGATTTCGTAGCCAAAAACATTCAGTACTTC. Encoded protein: CASSLRSDFVAKNIQYF.

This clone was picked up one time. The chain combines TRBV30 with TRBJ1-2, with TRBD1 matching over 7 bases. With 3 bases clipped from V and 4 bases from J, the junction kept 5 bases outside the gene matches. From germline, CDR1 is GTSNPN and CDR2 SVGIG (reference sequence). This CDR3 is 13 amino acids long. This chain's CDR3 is CAWRGRGFYGYTF. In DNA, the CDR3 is TGTGCCTGGAGGGGCAGGGGGTTCTATGGCTACACCTTC.

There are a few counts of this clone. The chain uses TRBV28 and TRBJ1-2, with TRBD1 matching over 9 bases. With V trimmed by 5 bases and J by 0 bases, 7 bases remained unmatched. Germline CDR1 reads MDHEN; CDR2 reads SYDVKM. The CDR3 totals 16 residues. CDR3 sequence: CASSPKGTGTNYGYTF. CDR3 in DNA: TGTGCCAGCAGTCCCAAAGGGACAGGGACTAACTATGGCTACACCTTC.

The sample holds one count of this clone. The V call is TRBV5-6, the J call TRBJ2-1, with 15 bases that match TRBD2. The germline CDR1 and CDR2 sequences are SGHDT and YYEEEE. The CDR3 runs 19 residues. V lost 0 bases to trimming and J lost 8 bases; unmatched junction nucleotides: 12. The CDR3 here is CASSLEYIFGLAGGHEQFF. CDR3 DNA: TGTGCCAGCAGCTTGGAGTATATATTCGGACTAGCGGGGGGGCATGAGCAGTTCTTC.

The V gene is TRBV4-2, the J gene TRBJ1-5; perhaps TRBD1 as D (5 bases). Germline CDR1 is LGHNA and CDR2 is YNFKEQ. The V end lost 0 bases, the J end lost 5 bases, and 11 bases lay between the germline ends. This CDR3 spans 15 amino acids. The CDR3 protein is CASSQEAREYQPQHF. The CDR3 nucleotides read TGTGCCAGCAGCCAAGAAGCCAGGGAATATCAGCCCCAGCATTTT.

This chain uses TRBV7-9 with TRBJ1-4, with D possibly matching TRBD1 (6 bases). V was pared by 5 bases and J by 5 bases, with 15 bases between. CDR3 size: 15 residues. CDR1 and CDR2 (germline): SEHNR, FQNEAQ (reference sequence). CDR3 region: CASSPTGQPNEKLFF. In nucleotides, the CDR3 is TGTGCCAGCAGCCCGACAGGACAGCCAAATGAAAAACTGTTTTTT.

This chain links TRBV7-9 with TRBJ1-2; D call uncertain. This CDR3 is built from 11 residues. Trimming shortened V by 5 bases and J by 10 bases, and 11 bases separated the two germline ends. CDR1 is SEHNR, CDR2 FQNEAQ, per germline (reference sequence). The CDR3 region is CASSPRLDYTF. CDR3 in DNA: TGTGCCAGCAGCCCTAGGTTGGACTACACCTTC. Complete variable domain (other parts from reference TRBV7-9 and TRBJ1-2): DTGVSQNPRHKITKRGQNVTFRCDPISEHNRLYWYRQTLGQGPEFLTYFQNEAQLEKSRLLSDRFSAERPKGSFSTLEIQRTEQGDSAMYLCASSPRLDYTFGSGTRLTVV.

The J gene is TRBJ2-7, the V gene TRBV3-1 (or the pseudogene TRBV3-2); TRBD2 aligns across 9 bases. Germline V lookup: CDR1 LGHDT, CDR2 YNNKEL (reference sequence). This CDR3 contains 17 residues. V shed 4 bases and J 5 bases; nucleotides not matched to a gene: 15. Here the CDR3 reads CASSRPREASGDHEQYF. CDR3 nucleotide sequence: TGTGCCAGCAGCCGCCCGAGGGAGGCTAGCGGGGACCACGAGCAGTACTTC.

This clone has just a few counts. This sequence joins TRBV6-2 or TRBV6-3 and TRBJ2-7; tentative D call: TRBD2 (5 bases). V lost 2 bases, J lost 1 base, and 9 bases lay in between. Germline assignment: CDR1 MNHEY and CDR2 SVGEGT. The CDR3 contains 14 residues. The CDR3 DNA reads TGTGCCAGCAGTTACAGGACTGCATCCTACGAGCAGTACTTC. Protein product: CASSYRTASYEQYF.

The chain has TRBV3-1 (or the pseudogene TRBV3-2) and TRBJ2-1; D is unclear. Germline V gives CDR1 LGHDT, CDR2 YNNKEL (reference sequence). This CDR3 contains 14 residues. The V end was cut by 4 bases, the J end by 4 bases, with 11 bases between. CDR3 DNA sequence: TGTGCCAGCAGCCCCACCCGAACTTACAATGAGCAGTTCTTC. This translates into CASSPTRTYNEQFF.

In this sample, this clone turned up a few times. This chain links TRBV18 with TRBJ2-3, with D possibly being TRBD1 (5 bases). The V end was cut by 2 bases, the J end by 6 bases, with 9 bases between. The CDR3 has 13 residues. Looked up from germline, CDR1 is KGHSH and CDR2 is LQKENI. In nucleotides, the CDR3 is TGTGCCAGCTCACCAACAGGATCGGATACGCAGTATTTT. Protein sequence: CASSPTGSDTQYF.

The CDR3 protein is CASSRRGTSANNEQFF. Here the CDR3 DNA reads TGTGCCAGCAGCAGGCGCGGGACTAGCGCCAACAATGAGCAGTTCTTC. This chain uses TRBV7-8 with TRBJ2-1; 10 nucleotides match TRBD2. The CDR3 sequence is 16 residues long. Germline V gene sequence: CDR1 SGHVS, CDR2 FQNEAQ. Unmatched junction bases numbered 9, after V lost 5 bases and J lost 5 bases.

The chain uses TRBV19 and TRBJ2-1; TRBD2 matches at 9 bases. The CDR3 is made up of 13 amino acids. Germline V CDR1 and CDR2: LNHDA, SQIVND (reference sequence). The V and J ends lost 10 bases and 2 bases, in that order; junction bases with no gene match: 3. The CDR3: CATQRGAYNEQFF. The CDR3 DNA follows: TGTGCCACCCAGCGGGGGGCCTACAATGAGCAGTTCTTC.

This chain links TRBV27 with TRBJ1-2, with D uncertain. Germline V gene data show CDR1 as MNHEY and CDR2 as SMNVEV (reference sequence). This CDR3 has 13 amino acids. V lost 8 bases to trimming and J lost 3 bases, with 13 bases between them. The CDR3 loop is CASGPKPHYGYTF. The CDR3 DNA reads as TGTGCCAGCGGGCCCAAACCCCACTATGGCTACACCTTC.

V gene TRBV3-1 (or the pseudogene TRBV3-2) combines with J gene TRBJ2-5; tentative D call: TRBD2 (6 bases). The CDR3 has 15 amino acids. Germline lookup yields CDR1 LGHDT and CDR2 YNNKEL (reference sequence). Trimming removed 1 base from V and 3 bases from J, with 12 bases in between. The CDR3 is CASSQVGGEKETQYF. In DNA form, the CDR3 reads TGTGCCAGCAGCCAAGTGGGCGGGGAAAAAGAGACCCAGTACTTC.

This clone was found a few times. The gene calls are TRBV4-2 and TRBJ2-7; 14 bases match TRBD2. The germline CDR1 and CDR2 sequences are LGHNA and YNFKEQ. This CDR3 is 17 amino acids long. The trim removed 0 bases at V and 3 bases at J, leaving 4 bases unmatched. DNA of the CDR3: TGTGCCAGCAGCCAAGATAGACTAGCGGGGGGGATCTACGAGCAGTACTTC. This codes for CASSQDRLAGGIYEQYF.

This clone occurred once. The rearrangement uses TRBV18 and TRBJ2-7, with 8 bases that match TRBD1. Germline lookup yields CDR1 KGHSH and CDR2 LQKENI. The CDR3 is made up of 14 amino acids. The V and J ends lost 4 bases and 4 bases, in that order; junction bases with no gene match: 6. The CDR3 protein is CASSRTDRVYEQYF. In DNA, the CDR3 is TGTGCCAGCTCACGCACGGACAGGGTATACGAGCAGTACTTC.

The CDR3 protein is CASSLALTELPGTQYF. The CDR3 coding sequence is TGTGCCAGCAGCTTAGCCCTGACAGAACTCCCGGGGACCCAGTACTTC. The chain is built from TRBV7-2 and TRBJ2-5, with D possibly being TRBD1 (5 bases). The CDR3 covers 16 residues. Germline V gene lookup returns CDR1 SGHTA and CDR2 FQGNSA. V was pared by 0 bases and J by 7 bases, with 18 bases between. Together with reference TRBV7-2 and TRBJ2-5, the CDR3 gives the full variable domain: GAGVSQSPSNKVTEKGKDVELRCDPISGHTALYWYRQSLGQGLEFLIYFQGNSAPDKSGLPSDRFSAERTGGSVSTLTIQRTQQEDSAVYLCASSLALTELPGTQYFGPGTRLLVL.

CDR3 protein: CASSPGYGYTF. CDR3 DNA: TGTGCCAGCAGTCCAGGGTATGGCTACACCTTC. The V and J genes are TRBV6-5 and TRBJ1-2, with a possible D match to TRBD1 (5 bases). Germline V lookup: CDR1 MNHEY, CDR2 SVGAGI. Trimming pared 5 bases from V and 5 bases from J, leaving 6 bases between. CDR3 size: 11 residues.

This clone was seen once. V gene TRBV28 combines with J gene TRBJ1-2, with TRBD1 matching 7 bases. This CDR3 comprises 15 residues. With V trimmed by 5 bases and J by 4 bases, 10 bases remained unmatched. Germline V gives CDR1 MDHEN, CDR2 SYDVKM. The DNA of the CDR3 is TGTGCCAGCAGTCCAACAGGGGCCGGGGTCTATGGCTACACCTTC. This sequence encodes CASSPTGAGVYGYTF.

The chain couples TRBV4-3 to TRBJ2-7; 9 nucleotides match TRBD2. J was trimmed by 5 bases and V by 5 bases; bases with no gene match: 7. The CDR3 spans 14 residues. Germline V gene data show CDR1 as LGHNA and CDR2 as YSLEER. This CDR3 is CASSLRGGENEQYF. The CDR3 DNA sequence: TGCGCCAGCAGCTTGCGGGGGGGCGAGAACGAGCAGTACTTC.